The 30 T cell receptor beta chains below were found in one sample sequenced in a study of T cell responses to AZD1222 COVID-19 vaccine. Only in-frame clones appear in the TCRdb table, and some are missing; sequencing was by immunoSEQ multiplex PCR. The table lists approximately 110,000 clones, roughly nine tenths of them singletons. Sequenced here: peripheral blood, sampled on day 0 of AZD1222 vaccination. These receptor sequences come from an adult in good health.

This clone appeared a single time. The rearrangement joins TRBV5-1 to TRBJ2-7; TRBD2 matches at 8 bases. The CDR3 runs to 13 residues. Germline trimming cut 2 bases from V and 3 bases from J; bases unmatched to any gene: 1. Germline V gene lookup returns CDR1 SGHRS and CDR2 YFSETQ. The CDR3 DNA follows: TGCGCCAGCAGCTTTAGCGGGGACTACGAGCAGTACTTC. Residues: CASSFSGDYEQYF. Full variable domain (remainder filled in from reference TRBV5-1 and TRBJ2-7): KAGVTQTPRYLIKTRGQQVTLSCSPISGHRSVSWYQQTPGQGLQFLFEYFSETQRNKGNFPGRFSGRQFSNSRSEMNVSTLELGDSALYLCASSFSGDYEQYFGPGTRLTVT.

The chain recombines TRBV27 with TRBJ2-7; 12 bases match TRBD1. The CDR3 loop spans 15 amino acids. Germline loops: CDR1 MNHEY, CDR2 SMNVEV (reference sequence). Trimming cost V 6 bases and J 6 bases; bases outside gene matches: 9. CDR3 protein: CASRTGGTGGGEQYF. The DNA of the CDR3 is TGTGCCAGCAGGACAGGGGGGACAGGGGGCGGCGAGCAGTACTTC.

The rearrangement joins TRBV12-3 or TRBV12-4 to TRBJ1-2; D perhaps matches TRBD1 (6 bases). The CDR3 is 13 amino acids. V gave up 8 bases and J gave up 4 bases, with 14 bases separating them. The CDR3 DNA reads as TGTGCCAGCCGGGGGGCAGCCGGCTATGGCTACACCTTC. It yields the protein CASRGAAGYGYTF.

This clone was recorded once. The chain uses TRBV5-1 and TRBJ2-5; 7 bases line up with TRBD2. V lost 4 bases to trimming and J lost 2 bases; unmatched junction nucleotides: 8. CDR3 length equals 15 residues. Germline V gene lookup returns CDR1 SGHRS and CDR2 YFSETQ. Here the CDR3 reads CASSVAGAGQETQYF. The CDR3 region has the DNA TGCGCCAGCAGCGTGGCGGGAGCGGGACAAGAGACCCAGTACTTC.

The chain carries TRBV7-9 and TRBJ2-1; 9 bases map to TRBD2. This CDR3 has 13 amino acids. V gave up 8 bases and J gave up 14 bases; unmatched junction bases: 13. CDR1 is SEHNR and CDR2 is FQNEAQ in the germline V gene (reference sequence). CDR3 residues: CASSLGAGGLKFF. The CDR3 bases are TGTGCCAGCTCCCTAGGCGCGGGAGGGCTAAAGTTCTTC.

The J gene is TRBJ1-6, the V gene TRBV19; 8 bases agree with TRBD1. Germline V gives CDR1 LNHDA, CDR2 SQIVND (reference sequence). V lost 2 bases to trimming and J lost 5 bases; unmatched junction nucleotides: 8. The CDR3 length is 17 residues. CDR3 sequence reads: CASSIMQTGVDNSPLHF. The DNA of the CDR3 is TGTGCCAGTAGTATAATGCAGACAGGGGTGGATAATTCACCCCTCCACTTT.

The chain carries TRBV6-5 and TRBJ1-2; maybe TRBD1 (5 bases). Germline V gene data show CDR1 as MNHEY and CDR2 as SVGAGI. This CDR3 is 13 amino acids long. V lost 5 bases and J lost 4, with 11 bases in between. The CDR3 loop is CASSTGLIYGYTF. For the CDR3, the DNA is TGTGCCAGCAGTACAGGACTCATCTATGGCTACACCTTC.

The chain uses TRBV12-3 or TRBV12-4 and TRBJ1-1; 7 bases are shared with TRBD1. The CDR3 is made up of 12 amino acids. Trimming cost V 5 bases and J 6 bases; bases outside gene matches: 3. CDR3 nucleotides: TGTGCCAGCAGTCGGGACAGCGCTGAAGCTTTCTTT. Protein sequence: CASSRDSAEAFF.

CDR3 sequence reads: CASSQDLVGYTF. CDR3 in DNA: TGCGCCAGCAGCCAAGATTTAGTTGGCTACACCTTC. This sequence joins TRBV4-3 and TRBJ1-2; no firm D call. The V gene lost 0 bases and the J gene lost 7 bases, with 6 bases spanning the gap. The CDR3 length is 12 residues. CDR1 LGHNA and CDR2 YSLEER come from the germline V gene.

The chain carries TRBV7-8 and TRBJ1-2, with no clear D. The CDR3 is 16 residues long. Germline assignment: CDR1 SGHVS and CDR2 FQNEAQ. Trimming pared 1 base from V and 8 bases from J, leaving 20 bases between. CDR3 loop: CASSLGGSGTPLGYTF. DNA of the CDR3: TGTGCCAGCAGCTTAGGGGGATCGGGCACTCCTCTAGGCTACACCTTC. Full variable domain (remainder filled in from reference TRBV7-8 and TRBJ1-2): GAGVSQSPRYKVAKRGQDVALRCDPISGHVSLFWYQQALGQGPEFLTYFQNEAQLDKSGLPSDRFFAERPEGSVSTLKIQRTQQEDSAVYLCASSLGGSGTPLGYTFGSGTRLTVV.

The table lists this clone with a count of one. The genes are TRBV5-1 and TRBJ1-5; no reliable D call. Between the trimmed V and J ends, which lost 0 bases and 2 bases, there was a span of 9 bases. CDR1 and CDR2 from the germline V gene are SGHRS and YFSETQ. CDR3 size: 15 residues. CDR3 region: CASSLDLSGNQPQHF. As DNA, the CDR3 is TGCGCCAGCAGCTTGGATCTATCAGGCAATCAGCCCCAGCATTTT.

The rearrangement links TRBV30 to TRBJ1-2; tentative D call: TRBD1 (6 bases). V was trimmed by 2 bases and J by 2 bases, leaving 6 bases between them. The germline V gene encodes CDR1 GTSNPN and CDR2 SVGIG (reference sequence). This CDR3 region has 12 residues. The CDR3 nucleotides read TGTGCCTGGAGTAGGGGGAACTATGGCTACACCTTC. Translation: CAWSRGNYGYTF. Variable domain in full (rest from reference TRBV30 and TRBJ1-2): SQTIHQWPATLVQPVGSPLSLECTVEGTSNPNLYWYRQAAGRGLQLLFYSVGIGQISSEVPQNLSASRPQDRQFILSSKKLLLSDSGFYLCAWSRGNYGYTFGSGTRLTVV.

The rearrangement uses TRBV2 and TRBJ1-2; D not resolved. V was trimmed by 3 bases and J by 14 bases, leaving 16 bases between them. The CDR3 is made up of 12 amino acids. Germline assignment: CDR1 SNHLY and CDR2 FYNNEI. CDR3 amino acids: CASSEVQVAGTF. Written as DNA, the CDR3 is TGTGCCAGCAGTGAGGTGCAGGTGGCTGGGACCTTC. Complete variable domain (other parts from reference TRBV2 and TRBJ1-2): EPEVTQTPSHQVTQMGQEVILRCVPISNHLYFYWYRQILGQKVEFLVSFYNNEISEKSEIFDDQFSVERPDGSNFTLKIRSTKLEDSAMYFCASSEVQVAGTFGSGTRLTVV.

The rearrangement uses TRBV14 and TRBJ2-2; D ambiguous. CDR1 is SGHDN, CDR2 FVKESK, per germline. V shed 6 bases and J shed 6 bases, with 20 bases lying between them. CDR3 length equals 16 residues. The CDR3 DNA reads as TGTGCCAGCAGTCCGATAGGGCCGGTCCCCCCCGGGGAGCTGTTTTTT. The encoded protein is CASSPIGPVPPGELFF.

The CDR3 region is CASSFRGPLYGYTF. The CDR3 bases are TGTGCCAGCAGTTTTAGGGGGCCCCTCTATGGCTACACCTTC. This chain uses TRBV27 with TRBJ1-2, with TRBD1 matching over 7 bases. Per the germline V gene, CDR1 is MNHEY and CDR2 is SMNVEV (reference sequence). The CDR3 is 14 amino acids. V was pared by 3 bases and J by 4 bases, with 5 bases of the junction left unmatched.

The rearrangement joins TRBV11-2 to TRBJ2-7; D uncertain. Germline values: CDR1 SGHAT, CDR2 FQNNGV. This CDR3 contains 15 residues. V shed 1 base and J shed 2 bases, with 12 bases lying between them. The CDR3 sequence is CASSLGQNIAYEQYF. The CDR3 DNA follows: TGTGCCAGCAGCTTAGGGCAGAACATCGCCTACGAGCAGTACTTC.

The J gene is TRBJ2-5, the V gene TRBV7-9, with D hard to call. CDR3 length: 14 amino acids. V dropped 0 bases and J dropped 0 bases, with 5 bases sitting between them. CDR1 and CDR2 from the germline V gene are SEHNR and FQNEAQ (reference sequence). The CDR3 bases are TGTGCCAGCAGCTTAGCACCTGACCAAGAGACCCAGTACTTC. Translation gives CASSLAPDQETQYF. Drawing the rest from reference TRBV7-9 and TRBJ2-5, the complete variable domain is DTGVSQNPRHKITKRGQNVTFRCDPISEHNRLYWYRQTLGQGPEFLTYFQNEAQLEKSRLLSDRFSAERPKGSFSTLEIQRTEQGDSAMYLCASSLAPDQETQYFGPGTRLLVL.

The chain carries TRBV19 and TRBJ1-2; tentative D call: TRBD1 (6 bases). CDR3 length: 15 residues. CDR1 and CDR2 (germline): LNHDA, SQIVND (reference sequence). V lost 5 bases, J lost 9 bases, and 22 bases lay in between. This chain's CDR3 is CASSPWDGGGLSYTF. The CDR3 DNA reads TGTGCCAGTAGTCCCTGGGACGGGGGCGGATTGAGCTACACCTTC. Using reference TRBV19 and TRBJ1-2 for the parts outside the CDR3, the full variable domain is DGGITQSPKYLFRKEGQNVTLSCEQNLNHDAMYWYRQDPGQGLRLIYYSQIVNDFQKGDIAEGYSVSREKKESFPLTVTSAQKNPTAFYLCASSPWDGGGLSYTFGSGTRLTVV.

The chain uses TRBV11-1 and TRBJ1-6; D unclear. Germline V gene lookup returns CDR1 SGHAT and CDR2 FQDESV (reference sequence). Between the trimmed V and J ends, which lost 5 bases and 8 bases, there was a span of 13 bases. CDR3 length: 14 residues. Here the CDR3 reads CASSLMERDSPLHF. For the CDR3, the DNA is TGTGCCAGCAGCCTCATGGAGAGGGATTCACCCCTCCACTTT.

This chain uses TRBV5-8 with TRBJ2-3, with a weak D call TRBD2 (5 bases). This CDR3 region has 13 residues. The germline CDR1 and CDR2 sequences are SGHTS and YDEGEE. Trimming took 7 bases from V and 5 from J, leaving 14 bases between them. The CDR3 spells CASGRTPKDTQYF. CDR3 nucleotide sequence: TGTGCCAGCGGGCGGACTCCTAAAGATACGCAGTATTTT.

The J gene is TRBJ1-3, the V gene TRBV5-1; D is perhaps TRBD1 (5 bases). Germline V gene lookup returns CDR1 SGHRS and CDR2 YFSETQ. The CDR3 has 20 amino acids. With 6 bases removed from V and 0 bases from J, the gap between germline ends came to 28 bases. The CDR3 DNA reads as TGCGCCAGCATCCCCTCCCTCCCGAGCTATGGGGACCACTCTGGAAACACCATATATTTT. Translated: CASIPSLPSYGDHSGNTIYF.

This clone was observed once. This CDR3 is CASSLKGFSYGYTF. The CDR3 DNA reads as TGTGCCAGCAGCCTGAAGGGCTTTTCTTATGGCTACACCTTC. V gene TRBV3-1 (or the pseudogene TRBV3-2) combines with J gene TRBJ1-2; D is unclear. Trimming removed 4 bases from V and 5 bases from J, with 14 bases in between. The CDR3 spans 14 residues. Germline loops: CDR1 LGHDT, CDR2 YNNKEL (reference sequence).

This clone was counted at least ten times. The gene calls are TRBV2 and TRBJ1-5; 10 bases map to TRBD1. This CDR3 is 15 amino acids long. Germline V gives CDR1 SNHLY, CDR2 FYNNEI. J was trimmed by 5 bases and V by 3 bases; bases with no gene match: 4. CDR3 sequence (DNA): TGTGCCAGCAGTGAGTGGACAGGGGGGCATCAGCCCCAGCATTTT. Its protein is CASSEWTGGHQPQHF. The full variable domain, rest sourced from reference TRBV2 and TRBJ1-5, is EPEVTQTPSHQVTQMGQEVILRCVPISNHLYFYWYRQILGQKVEFLVSFYNNEISEKSEIFDDQFSVERPDGSNFTLKIRSTKLEDSAMYFCASSEWTGGHQPQHFGDGTRLSIL.

The V call is TRBV19, the J call TRBJ2-5; 9 bases map to TRBD2. Germline loops: CDR1 LNHDA, CDR2 SQIVND (reference sequence). The V gene end was trimmed by 9 bases and the J gene end by 5 bases; junction bases not matched to a gene: 31. The CDR3 runs 21 residues. CDR3 residues: CARKNPTTCGGRADLRETQYF. The DNA for the CDR3 is TGTGCCAGAAAGAATCCCACTACTTGCGGCGGGAGGGCCGATCTGAGGGAGACCCAGTACTTC.

The V call is TRBV7-8, the J call TRBJ1-2; D unresolved. The CDR3 totals 14 residues. Trimming left V 5 bases short and J 2 bases short, with 12 bases between. Germline CDR1 is SGHVS and CDR2 is FQNEAQ. The CDR3 nucleotides read TGTGCCAGCAGCCTTACAACGGGGAACTATGGCTACACCTTC. Its translation: CASSLTTGNYGYTF.

V and J are TRBV6-5 and TRBJ1-4; no reliable D call. Looked up from germline, CDR1 is MNHEY and CDR2 is SVGAGI. The CDR3 is 13 residues long. With 11 bases removed from V and 4 bases from J, the gap between germline ends came to 14 bases. This CDR3 is CAGRRDLNEKLFF. CDR3 in DNA: TGTGCCGGTCGCCGAGACCTTAATGAAAAACTGTTTTTT.

V gene TRBV10-2 combines with J gene TRBJ1-2, with D maybe TRBD1 (6 bases). The CDR3 is made up of 14 amino acids. CDR1 and CDR2 from the germline V gene are WSHSY and SAAADI. V was shortened by 4 bases and J by 7 bases, with 16 bases between the two germline ends. The CDR3 here is CASSAGARTIGYTF. Written as DNA, the CDR3 is TGCGCCAGCAGTGCGGGGGCCCGAACTATTGGCTACACCTTC.

This sequence joins TRBV6-5 and TRBJ1-5; D not resolved. Trimming cost V 6 bases and J 5 bases, with 17 bases left between them. CDR3 length: 15 residues. Germline CDR1 reads MNHEY; CDR2 reads SVGAGI. The CDR3 loop is CASSLTRMPYQPQHF. The CDR3 bases are TGTGCCAGCAGCCTTACTCGGATGCCTTATCAGCCCCAGCATTTT.

V and J are TRBV5-4 and TRBJ2-1; D is unresolved. This CDR3 comprises 16 residues. Germline lookup yields CDR1 SGHNT and CDR2 YYREEE (reference sequence). Trimming stripped 2 bases from V and 0 bases from J, with 12 bases between. The CDR3 DNA follows: TGTGCCAGCAGCTTCGGTGGGCAGAGCTCCTACAATGAGCAGTTCTTC. It is translated as CASSFGGQSSYNEQFF.

The rearrangement uses TRBV5-4 and TRBJ2-7; D is undetermined. This CDR3 has 14 residues. V was shortened by 1 base and J by 2 bases, with 10 bases between the two germline ends. Per germline, CDR1 SGHNT and CDR2 YYREEE (reference sequence). CDR3 nucleotide sequence: TGTGCCAGCAGCTTGCGCCTTAACCCCTACGAGCAGTACTTC. It codes for CASSLRLNPYEQYF.